A single sample gave rise to the 4 T cell receptor beta chains below, sequenced in a study of cytomegalovirus exposure and HLA in healthy donors. PCR involved 60 Vbeta and 13 Jbeta primers. Libraries were prepared by immunoSEQ multiplex PCR; TCRdb keeps only in-frame clonotypes and omits some of them. The top ten clones hold roughly 4% of a sample with about 130,000 clones, 75% to 85% of them seen once. The material sequenced was PBMCs. These receptors were collected from a woman between 40 and 50 years old in good health and CMV-seronegative.

The chain joins TRBV27 to TRBJ1-1, with D possibly TRBD1 on 6 matching bases. Trimming pared 5 bases from V and 5 bases from J, leaving 18 bases between. Germline V lookup: CDR1 MNHEY, CDR2 SMNVEV (reference sequence). The CDR3 is 15 amino acids. For the CDR3, the DNA is TGTGCCAGCAGTACTCAGGGGAGGGGCGGGACTGAAGCTTTCTTT. This sequence encodes CASSTQGRGGTEAFF.

The chain couples TRBV10-2 to TRBJ2-7; a possible D gene is TRBD2 (6 bases). V was clipped by 3 bases and J by 9 bases, with 12 bases between them. This CDR3 has 12 amino acids. Germline V CDR1 and CDR2: WSHSY, SAAADI. The CDR3: CASSDRGNVQYF. In nucleotides, the CDR3 is TGCGCCAGCAGTGACCGGGGGAATGTGCAGTACTTC.

The rearrangement uses TRBV9 and TRBJ2-1; perhaps TRBD1 as D (5 bases). The CDR3 length is 16 residues. In germline, CDR1 is SGDLS, CDR2 YYNGEE. Trimming shortened V by 1 base and J by 0 bases, and 11 bases separated the two germline ends. The CDR3 sequence: CASSVPYRSSYNEQFF. The CDR3 bases are TGTGCCAGCAGCGTACCTTACAGGAGCTCCTACAATGAGCAGTTCTTC.

This clone was counted between two and nine times. The chain links TRBV4-2 to TRBJ2-6; D remains ambiguous. The CDR3 runs 15 residues. Germline CDR1 reads LGHNA; CDR2 reads YNFKEQ. Trimming took off 1 base at V and 0 bases at J, with 4 bases between the two ends. The CDR3, as DNA: TGTGCCAGCAGCCAAGTAAACTCTGGGGCCAACGTCCTGACTTTC. Residues: CASSQVNSGANVLTF.